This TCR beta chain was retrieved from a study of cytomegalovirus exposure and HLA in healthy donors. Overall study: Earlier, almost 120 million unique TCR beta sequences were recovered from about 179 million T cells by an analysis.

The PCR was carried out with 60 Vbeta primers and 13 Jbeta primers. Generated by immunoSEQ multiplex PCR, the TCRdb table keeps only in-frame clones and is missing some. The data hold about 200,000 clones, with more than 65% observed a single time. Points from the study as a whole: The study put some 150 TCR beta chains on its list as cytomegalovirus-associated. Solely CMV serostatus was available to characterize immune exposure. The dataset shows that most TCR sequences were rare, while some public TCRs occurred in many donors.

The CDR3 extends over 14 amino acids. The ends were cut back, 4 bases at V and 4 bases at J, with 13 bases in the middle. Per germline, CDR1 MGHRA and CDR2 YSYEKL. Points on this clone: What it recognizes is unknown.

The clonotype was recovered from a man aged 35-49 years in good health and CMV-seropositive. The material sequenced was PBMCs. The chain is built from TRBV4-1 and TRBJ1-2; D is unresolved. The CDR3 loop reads CASSPPGLAYGYTF. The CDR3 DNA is TGCGCCAGCAGCCCCCCAGGTTTGGCCTATGGCTACACCTTC.